A single sample gave rise to the 30 T cell receptor beta chains below, sequenced in a study of graft-versus-host responses after intestinal transplantation. No antigen has been identified for these receptors. The data were produced by immunoSEQ multiplex PCR, yet TCRdb's version contains in-frame clones alone and is incomplete. The sample lists 100,000 or so clones, about 93% occurring once. The sample consisted of unstimulated CD4+ T cells sorted from spleen or lymph node cells, taken before intestinal transplant. All receptors derive from a human donor who received an intestinal transplant.

The genes are TRBV27 and TRBJ2-7; 9 positions match TRBD1. The CDR3 runs to 16 residues. Germline assignment: CDR1 MNHEY and CDR2 SMNVEV (reference sequence). Trimming cost V 3 bases and J 3 bases; bases outside gene matches: 9. CDR3 DNA: TGTGCCAGCAGTTTTCTTCCGGGGGACAGGGACTACGAGCAGTACTTC. Translated: CASSFLPGDRDYEQYF.

This clone is a singleton in its sample. The chain has TRBV12-5 and TRBJ1-1, with TRBD1 matching 10 bases. Germline assignment: CDR1 LGHNT and CDR2 FRNRAP. Trimming at V came to 0 bases and at J to 4 bases, leaving 5 bases not matched to a gene. The CDR3 has 16 amino acids. In DNA, the CDR3 is TGTGCTAGTGGTTTGGTAAGCCGGGACAGGGGCACTGAAGCTTTCTTT. It translates to CASGLVSRDRGTEAFF.

This rearrangement joins TRBV6-1 to TRBJ2-7; 10 nucleotides line up with TRBD1. Per germline, CDR1 MNHNS and CDR2 SASEGT. This CDR3 comprises 15 residues. With 5 bases clipped from V and 7 bases from J, the junction kept 11 bases outside the gene matches. The CDR3 sequence is CASSFPGQGTKEQYF. CDR3 DNA: TGTGCCAGCAGTTTCCCGGGACAGGGGACGAAAGAGCAGTACTTC.

The V gene is TRBV5-4, the J gene TRBJ2-1; 9 bases match TRBD2. The CDR3 runs 18 residues. After removal of 0 bases from V and 6 bases from J, the junction contained 13 bases not matched to a gene. Germline CDR1 is SGHNT and CDR2 is YYREEE (reference sequence). The CDR3 nucleotides are TGTGCCAGCAGCTTGGCCCTATTACCGCGGGGGGGCCCCAATGAGCAGTTCTTC. This encodes CASSLALLPRGGPNEQFF.

The rearrangement uses TRBV19 and TRBJ1-2; a weak D match, TRBD1 (5 bases). CDR1 and CDR2 from the germline V gene are LNHDA and SQIVND (reference sequence). With 6 bases removed from V and 5 bases from J, the gap between germline ends came to 7 bases. The CDR3 consists of 11 residues. DNA of the CDR3: TGTGCCAGTAGACAGGCTTATGGCTACACCTTC. It is translated as CASRQAYGYTF.

This rearrangement joins TRBV30 to TRBJ2-5; tentatively, D is TRBD2 (5 bases). Germline V gene lookup returns CDR1 GTSNPN and CDR2 SVGIG (reference sequence). The germline V and J ends were trimmed by 5 bases and 7 bases, with 20 bases remaining between them. The CDR3 is made up of 14 amino acids. CDR3 loop: CAWGLETPRRTQYF. CDR3 sequence (DNA): TGTGCCTGGGGACTGGAGACCCCCCGAAGGACCCAGTACTTC.

For the CDR3, the DNA is TGTGCCAGCAGTTCCGGGACAGGGGGCCCTCTCCCTTTCTACGAGCAGTACTTC. Its protein product is CASSSGTGGPLPFYEQYF. The chain uses TRBV27 and TRBJ2-7; 12 nucleotides line up with TRBD1. The germline V gene encodes CDR1 MNHEY and CDR2 SMNVEV (reference sequence). The ends lost 4 bases at V and 3 bases at J; junction bases unmatched: 13. This CDR3 is 18 amino acids long.

The chain combines TRBV7-2 with TRBJ1-2; D is perhaps TRBD1 (6 bases). Per the germline V gene, CDR1 is SGHTA and CDR2 is FQGNSA. Trimming shortened V by 4 bases and J by 7 bases, and 19 bases separated the two germline ends. This CDR3 has 15 amino acids. CDR3 protein: CASSSTGFGWVGYTF. The CDR3 DNA reads TGTGCCAGCAGCTCCACAGGGTTCGGGTGGGTTGGCTACACCTTC.

The chain combines TRBV5-1 with TRBJ2-6; TRBD1 might be the D (6 bases). Trimming cost V 1 base and J 1 base, with 9 bases left between them. Germline CDR1 SGHRS, CDR2 YFSETQ. This CDR3 contains 16 residues. CDR3 in amino acids: CASSLSTGSGANVLTF. The CDR3 DNA reads TGCGCCAGCAGCTTGTCAACAGGGTCTGGGGCCAACGTCCTGACTTTC. Full variable domain (missing parts from reference TRBV5-1 and TRBJ2-6): KAGVTQTPRYLIKTRGQQVTLSCSPISGHRSVSWYQQTPGQGLQFLFEYFSETQRNKGNFPGRFSGRQFSNSRSEMNVSTLELGDSALYLCASSLSTGSGANVLTFGAGSRLTVL.

This chain joins TRBV5-4 and TRBJ2-3, with a tentative D call TRBD1 (5 bases). V was cut by 3 bases and J by 0 bases, with 14 bases left in between. This CDR3 has 16 amino acids. Germline CDR1 is SGHNT and CDR2 is YYREEE (reference sequence). CDR3 loop: CASSWLIGASTDTQYF. CDR3 coding DNA: TGTGCCAGCAGCTGGCTGATAGGGGCCAGCACAGATACGCAGTATTTT. Full variable domain (outside the CDR3, taken from reference TRBV5-4 and TRBJ2-3): ETGVTQSPTHLIKTRGQQVTLRCSSQSGHNTVSWYQQALGQGPQFIFQYYREEENGRGNFPPRFSGLQFPNYSSELNVNALELDDSALYLCASSWLIGASTDTQYFGPGTRLTVL.

This clone came up a few times. V is TRBV27 and J is TRBJ1-6, with 8 positions matching TRBD1. The CDR3 contains 17 residues. Germline CDR1 and CDR2: MNHEY and SMNVEV (reference sequence). V was clipped by 4 bases and J by 2 bases; unmatched bases: 7. The CDR3 DNA sequence: TGTGCCAGCAGTTCCCTTGGACAGGGCGCCTATAATTCACCCCTCCACTTT. Translating gives CASSSLGQGAYNSPLHF.

The genes are TRBV7-9 and TRBJ1-1; D is ambiguous. Germline V gene sequence: CDR1 SEHNR, CDR2 FQNEAQ (reference sequence). Trimming stripped 1 base from V and 6 bases from J, with 9 bases between. CDR3 length: 13 amino acids. The CDR3 region is CASSLEEEAEAFF. DNA of the CDR3: TGTGCCAGCAGCTTAGAGGAAGAGGCTGAAGCTTTCTTT.

The chain has TRBV7-2 and TRBJ2-1; TRBD1 matches at 8 bases. Germline CDR1 and CDR2: SGHTA and FQGNSA. Trimming took 2 bases from V and 7 from J; bases not matched to a gene: 7. The CDR3 sequence is 15 residues long. CDR3 bases: TGTGCCAGCAGCTTAATGCAGGGGGCTTGGAATGAGCAGTTCTTC. Translation: CASSLMQGAWNEQFF. The variable domain in full, completed from reference TRBV7-2 and TRBJ2-1, reads GAGVSQSPSNKVTEKGKDVELRCDPISGHTALYWYRQSLGQGLEFLIYFQGNSAPDKSGLPSDRFSAERTGGSVSTLTIQRTQQEDSAVYLCASSLMQGAWNEQFFGPGTRLTVL.

The genes are TRBV7-2 and TRBJ2-1; 9 bases match TRBD1. V shed 5 bases, J shed 8 bases, and the junction held 1 base outside the gene matches. The CDR3 runs to 12 residues. Per the germline V gene, CDR1 is SGHTA and CDR2 is FQGNSA. The CDR3 nucleotides are TGTGCCAGCAGCAGACAGGGGGATGAGCAGTTCTTC. Translating gives CASSRQGDEQFF.

The chain combines TRBV19 with TRBJ2-1; 7 nucleotides align to TRBD2. This CDR3 contains 14 residues. The V segment lost 6 bases and the J segment 4 bases; nucleotides outside the gene matches: 6. In germline, CDR1 is LNHDA, CDR2 SQIVND (reference sequence). The CDR3 loop is CASRVAGTYNEQFF. The CDR3 DNA reads TGTGCCAGTAGGGTAGCGGGCACATACAATGAGCAGTTCTTC.

This clone was observed a handful of times. The chain's CDR3 is CASSPRQGYNSPLHF. The CDR3 nucleotides read TGTGCCAGCAGCCCTAGACAGGGGTATAATTCACCCCTCCACTTT. The chain uses TRBV5-6 and TRBJ1-6; 8 bases align to TRBD1. V was clipped by 4 bases and J by 4 bases; unmatched bases: 4. The CDR3 spans 15 residues. CDR1 and CDR2 from the germline V gene are SGHDT and YYEEEE.

V usage is TRBV5-4 and J usage is TRBJ1-5; 7 bases are a match to TRBD1. CDR3 length: 15 residues. The ends lost 4 bases at V and 0 bases at J; junction bases unmatched: 4. The V gene's germline CDR1 is SGHNT and CDR2 YYREEE (reference sequence). The CDR3 DNA reads as TGTGCCAGCAGCGCCGGGACAGCTAGCAATCAGCCCCAGCATTTT. This translates into CASSAGTASNQPQHF.

The chain combines TRBV6-5 with TRBJ1-2, with TRBD1 identical over 7 bases. The CDR3 covers 15 residues. CDR1 and CDR2 from the germline V gene are MNHEY and SVGAGI. V was pared by 6 bases and J by 2 bases, with 9 bases of the junction left unmatched. CDR3 sequence: CASRNMDRWNYGYTF. The DNA for the CDR3 is TGTGCCAGCAGAAACATGGACAGGTGGAACTATGGCTACACCTTC.

This clone was detected only a few times. V gene TRBV2 combines with J gene TRBJ1-6; TRBD1 agrees at 7 bases. Germline V gene lookup returns CDR1 SNHLY and CDR2 FYNNEI. The CDR3 covers 13 residues. Unmatched junction bases numbered 3, after V lost 8 bases and J lost 5 bases. The CDR3 is CASGGQNNSPLHF. CDR3 nucleotides: TGTGCCAGCGGGGGACAGAATAATTCACCCCTCCACTTT.

The genes are TRBV6-6 and TRBJ2-3; D might be TRBD2 (5 bases). Per the germline V gene, CDR1 is MNHNY and CDR2 is SVGAGI (reference sequence). The CDR3 runs to 16 residues. The V end lost 2 bases, the J end lost 1 base, and 13 bases lay between the germline ends. CDR3 amino acids: CASSYRVLGGTDTQYF. The DNA of the CDR3 is TGTGCCAGCAGTTACAGAGTTCTGGGAGGCACAGATACGCAGTATTTT.

The CDR3 loop is CASTFDGTRAPVTGYTF. Here the CDR3 DNA reads TGTGCCAGCACCTTCGATGGGACACGGGCCCCGGTTACTGGCTACACCTTC. The V call is TRBV7-2, the J call TRBJ1-2; D perhaps matches TRBD1 (6 bases). This CDR3 region has 17 residues. The germline CDR1 and CDR2 sequences are SGHTA and FQGNSA. V lost 7 bases and J lost 7, with 28 bases in between.

The genes are TRBV27 and TRBJ1-2; a possible D gene is TRBD1 (5 bases). V lost 6 bases, J lost 3 bases, and 17 bases lay in between. Germline values: CDR1 MNHEY, CDR2 SMNVEV (reference sequence). This CDR3 region has 15 residues. CDR3 in amino acids: CASRQRWDSDYGYTF. The DNA of the CDR3 is TGTGCCAGCAGGCAAAGGTGGGACTCAGACTATGGCTACACCTTC.

A single count supports this clone. The chain employs TRBV6-6 and TRBJ2-7, with 9 bases fitting TRBD1. The V and J ends lost 6 bases and 4 bases, in that order; junction bases with no gene match: 7. CDR3 length: 14 amino acids. Germline CDR1 reads MNHNY; CDR2 reads SVGAGI (reference sequence). CDR3 sequence (DNA): TGTGCCAGCAGCCCCGGGACAGGGAGGTACGAGCAGTACTTC. This gives the protein CASSPGTGRYEQYF.

The chain has TRBV6-5 and TRBJ1-5; the D is unclear. CDR1 MNHEY and CDR2 SVGAGI come from the germline V gene. The CDR3 sequence is 13 residues long. V was pared by 6 bases and J by 3 bases, with 9 bases between. CDR3 coding DNA: TGTGCCAGCAGCCCGCGCGTCAATCAGCCCCAGCATTTT. Encoded protein: CASSPRVNQPQHF.

This chain joins TRBV30 and TRBJ1-2; maybe TRBD1 (5 bases). The CDR3 is made up of 16 amino acids. The germline CDR1 and CDR2 sequences are GTSNPN and SVGIG (reference sequence). V lost 4 bases, J lost 5 bases, and 23 bases lay in between. The CDR3 sequence: CAWKRASPSQAYGYTF. As DNA, the CDR3 is TGTGCCTGGAAAAGGGCTTCACCCTCACAGGCATATGGCTACACCTTC.

The rearrangement uses TRBV6-5 and TRBJ2-5, with D perhaps matching TRBD1 (6 bases). Germline V gene lookup returns CDR1 MNHEY and CDR2 SVGAGI. This CDR3 region has 13 residues. V was clipped by 4 bases and J by 4 bases, with 10 bases between them. In DNA form, the CDR3 reads TGTGCCAGCAGTTTACAGGGTACAGAGACCCAGTACTTC. Translating gives CASSLQGTETQYF.

This chain uses TRBV14 with TRBJ2-5; 8 bases map to TRBD1. CDR1 and CDR2 (germline): SGHDN, FVKESK. This CDR3 is built from 17 residues. The V and J ends lost 5 bases and 4 bases, in that order; junction bases with no gene match: 15. The CDR3 here is CASSFWASGGAGETQYF. CDR3 nucleotides: TGTGCCAGCAGCTTCTGGGCTTCAGGGGGCGCGGGAGAGACCCAGTACTTC.

This clone was counted a single time. The chain links TRBV5-1 to TRBJ1-4, with TRBD1 as a possible D gene (6 bases). V lost 7 bases and J lost 0, with 10 bases in between. The germline gives CDR1 SGHRS, CDR2 YFSETQ. The CDR3 has 14 amino acids. The CDR3 spells CASGRDTTNEKLFF. The CDR3 DNA reads as TGCGCCAGCGGCCGGGACACAACTAATGAAAAACTGTTTTTT.

J is TRBJ2-5 and V is TRBV9; 12 bases are a match to TRBD2. This CDR3 has 18 residues. Germline V gives CDR1 SGDLS, CDR2 YYNGEE. V gave up 0 bases and J gave up 0 bases; unmatched junction bases: 6. This chain's CDR3 is CASSVGGLAGGYQETQYF. The CDR3 DNA reads as TGTGCCAGCAGCGTAGGCGGGCTAGCGGGAGGGTACCAAGAGACCCAGTACTTC.

This chain connects TRBV7-3 to TRBJ2-2; 9 bases map to TRBD2. The CDR3 is 15 amino acids. Per the germline V gene, CDR1 is SGHTA and CDR2 is FQGTGA. The trim removed 7 bases at V and 0 bases at J, leaving 3 bases unmatched. CDR3 in amino acids: CASMSGGTNTGELFF. The CDR3 DNA is TGTGCCAGCATGAGCGGGGGGACGAACACCGGGGAGCTGTTTTTT.